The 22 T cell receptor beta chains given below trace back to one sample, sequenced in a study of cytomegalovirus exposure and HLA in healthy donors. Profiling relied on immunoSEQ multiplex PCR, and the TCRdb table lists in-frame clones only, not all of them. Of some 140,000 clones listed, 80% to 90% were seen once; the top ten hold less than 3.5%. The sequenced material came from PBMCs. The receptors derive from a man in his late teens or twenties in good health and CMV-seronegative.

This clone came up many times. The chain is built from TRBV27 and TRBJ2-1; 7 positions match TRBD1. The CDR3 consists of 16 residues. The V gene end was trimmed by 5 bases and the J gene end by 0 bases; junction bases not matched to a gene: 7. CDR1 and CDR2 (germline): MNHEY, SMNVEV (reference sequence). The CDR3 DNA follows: TGTGCCAGCAGTCTATTCGGGGACAGCTCCTACAATGAGCAGTTCTTC. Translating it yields CASSLFGDSSYNEQFF.

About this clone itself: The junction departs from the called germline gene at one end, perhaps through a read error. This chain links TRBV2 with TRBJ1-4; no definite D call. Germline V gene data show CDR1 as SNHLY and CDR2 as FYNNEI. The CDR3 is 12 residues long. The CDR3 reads CASSEGGEKLFF. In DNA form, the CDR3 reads TGTGCCAGCAGCGAAGGCGGCGAAAAACTGTTTTTT.

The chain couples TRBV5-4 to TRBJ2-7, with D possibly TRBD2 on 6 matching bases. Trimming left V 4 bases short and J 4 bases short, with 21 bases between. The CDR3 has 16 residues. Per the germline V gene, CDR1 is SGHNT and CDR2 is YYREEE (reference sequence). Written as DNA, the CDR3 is TGTGCCAGCAGCCCGGATAGCGGAGCGGGCCTTTACGAGCAGTACTTC. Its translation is CASSPDSGAGLYEQYF.

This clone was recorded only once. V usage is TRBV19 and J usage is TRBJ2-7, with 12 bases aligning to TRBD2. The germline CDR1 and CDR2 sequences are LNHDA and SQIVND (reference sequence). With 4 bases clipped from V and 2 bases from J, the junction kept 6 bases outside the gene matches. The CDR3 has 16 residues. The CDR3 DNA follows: TGTGCCAGTAGTACCGCACTAGCGGGAGGCACCTACGAGCAGTACTTC. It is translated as CASSTALAGGTYEQYF. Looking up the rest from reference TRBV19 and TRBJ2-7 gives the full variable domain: DGGITQSPKYLFRKEGQNVTLSCEQNLNHDAMYWYRQDPGQGLRLIYYSQIVNDFQKGDIAEGYSVSREKKESFPLTVTSAQKNPTAFYLCASSTALAGGTYEQYFGPGTRLTVT.

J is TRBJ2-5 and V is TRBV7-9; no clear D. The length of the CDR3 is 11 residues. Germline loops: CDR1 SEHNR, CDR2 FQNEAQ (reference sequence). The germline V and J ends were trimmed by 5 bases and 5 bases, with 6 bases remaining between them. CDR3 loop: CASSREETQYF. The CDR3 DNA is TGTGCCAGCAGCCGTGAGGAGACCCAGTACTTC.

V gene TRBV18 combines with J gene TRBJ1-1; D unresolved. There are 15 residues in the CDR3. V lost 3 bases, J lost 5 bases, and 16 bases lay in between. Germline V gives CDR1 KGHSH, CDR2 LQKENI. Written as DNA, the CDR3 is TGTGCCAGCTCACCCCGTCGGGGAAGGGAGACTGAAGCTTTCTTT. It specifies CASSPRRGRETEAFF.

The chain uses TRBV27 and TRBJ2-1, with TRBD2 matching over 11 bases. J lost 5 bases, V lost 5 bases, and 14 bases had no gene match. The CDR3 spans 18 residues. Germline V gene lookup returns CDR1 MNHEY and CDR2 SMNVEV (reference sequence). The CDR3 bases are TGTGCCAGCAGTCTCCAGGGGTTAGCGGGAGGGCCAGACAATGAGCAGTTCTTC. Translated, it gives CASSLQGLAGGPDNEQFF.

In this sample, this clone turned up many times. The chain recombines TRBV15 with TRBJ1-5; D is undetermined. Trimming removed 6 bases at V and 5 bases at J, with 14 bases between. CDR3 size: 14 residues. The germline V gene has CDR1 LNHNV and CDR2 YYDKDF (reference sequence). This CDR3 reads CATSTREIHQPQHF. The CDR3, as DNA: TGTGCCACCAGTACTAGGGAGATTCATCAGCCCCAGCATTTT.

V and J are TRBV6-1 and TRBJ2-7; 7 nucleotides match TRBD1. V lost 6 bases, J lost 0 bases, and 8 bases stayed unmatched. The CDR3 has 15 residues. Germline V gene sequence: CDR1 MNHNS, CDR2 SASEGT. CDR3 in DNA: TGTGCCAGCAGCGAAAGACAGGGTGTCTCCTACGAGCAGTACTTC. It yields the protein CASSERQGVSYEQYF.

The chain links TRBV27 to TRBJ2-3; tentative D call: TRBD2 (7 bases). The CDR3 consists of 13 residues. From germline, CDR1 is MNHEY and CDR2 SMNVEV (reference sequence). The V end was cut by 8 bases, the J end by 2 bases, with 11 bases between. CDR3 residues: CASGGAYTDTQYF. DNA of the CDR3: TGTGCCAGCGGGGGGGCCTACACAGATACGCAGTATTTT.

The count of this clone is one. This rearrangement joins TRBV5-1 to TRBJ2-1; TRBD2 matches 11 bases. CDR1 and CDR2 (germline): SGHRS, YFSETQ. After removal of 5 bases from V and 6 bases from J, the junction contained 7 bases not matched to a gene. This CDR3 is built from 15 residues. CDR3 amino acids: CASSGSTSGGNEQFF. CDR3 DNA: TGCGCCAGCAGTGGTTCTACTAGCGGGGGCAATGAGCAGTTCTTC.

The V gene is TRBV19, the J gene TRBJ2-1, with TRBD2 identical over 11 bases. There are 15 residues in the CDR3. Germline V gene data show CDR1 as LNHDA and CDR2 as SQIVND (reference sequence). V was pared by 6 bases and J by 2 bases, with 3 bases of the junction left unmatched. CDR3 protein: CASSLAGGPYNEQFF. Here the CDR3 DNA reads TGTGCCAGTAGCCTAGCGGGGGGTCCCTACAATGAGCAGTTCTTC.

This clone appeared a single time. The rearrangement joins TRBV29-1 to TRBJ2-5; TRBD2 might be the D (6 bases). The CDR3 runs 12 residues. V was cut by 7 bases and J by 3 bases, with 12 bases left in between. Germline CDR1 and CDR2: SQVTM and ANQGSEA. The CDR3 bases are TGCAGCGCCGGGGGTGGGAAAGAGACCCAGTACTTC. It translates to CSAGGGKETQYF. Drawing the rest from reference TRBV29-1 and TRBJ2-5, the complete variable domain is SAVISQKPSRDICQRGTSLTIQCQVDSQVTMMFWYRQQPGQSLTLIATANQGSEATYESGFVIDKFPISRPNLTFSTLTVSNMSPEDSSIYLCSAGGGKETQYFGPGTRLLVL.

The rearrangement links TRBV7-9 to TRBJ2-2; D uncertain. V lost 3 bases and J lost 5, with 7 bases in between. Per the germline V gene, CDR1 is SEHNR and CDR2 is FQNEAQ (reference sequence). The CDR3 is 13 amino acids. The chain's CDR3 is CASSLPLTGELFF. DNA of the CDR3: TGTGCCAGCAGCTTGCCGCTAACCGGGGAGCTGTTTTTT.

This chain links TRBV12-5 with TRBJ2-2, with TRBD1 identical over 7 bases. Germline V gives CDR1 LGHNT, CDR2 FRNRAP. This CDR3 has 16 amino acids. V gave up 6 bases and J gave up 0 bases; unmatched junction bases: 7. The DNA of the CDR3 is TGTGCTAGTGGAGAACAGGGGTCCGCGAACACCGGGGAGCTGTTTTTT. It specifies CASGEQGSANTGELFF.

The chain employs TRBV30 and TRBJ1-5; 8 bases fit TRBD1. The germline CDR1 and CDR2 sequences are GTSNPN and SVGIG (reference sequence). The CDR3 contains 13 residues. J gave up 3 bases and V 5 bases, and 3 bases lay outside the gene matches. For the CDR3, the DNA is TGTGCCTGGGCGGGACAGGTCAATCAGCCCCAGCATTTT. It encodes CAWAGQVNQPQHF.

The CDR3 DNA reads TGCAGCGTTGAAGAAGAGGATAGAGGGGATACGCAGTATTTT. Translating gives CSVEEEDRGDTQYF. The chain recombines TRBV29-1 with TRBJ2-3, with D perhaps TRBD2 (5 bases). The CDR3 spans 14 residues. The V gene's germline CDR1 is SQVTM and CDR2 ANQGSEA. V lost 0 bases and J lost 6, with 13 bases in between.

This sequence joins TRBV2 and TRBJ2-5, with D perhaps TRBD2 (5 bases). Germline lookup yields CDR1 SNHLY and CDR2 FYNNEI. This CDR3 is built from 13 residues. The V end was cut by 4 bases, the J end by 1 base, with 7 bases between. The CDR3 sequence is CASSADSQETQYF. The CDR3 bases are TGTGCCAGCAGTGCGGACTCCCAAGAGACCCAGTACTTC.

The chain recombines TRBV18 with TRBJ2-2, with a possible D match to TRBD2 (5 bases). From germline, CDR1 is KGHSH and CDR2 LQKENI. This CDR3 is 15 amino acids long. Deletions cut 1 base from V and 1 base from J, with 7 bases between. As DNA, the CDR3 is TGTGCCAGCTCACCACGAGCGGAGAACACCGGGGAGCTGTTTTTT. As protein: CASSPRAENTGELFF.

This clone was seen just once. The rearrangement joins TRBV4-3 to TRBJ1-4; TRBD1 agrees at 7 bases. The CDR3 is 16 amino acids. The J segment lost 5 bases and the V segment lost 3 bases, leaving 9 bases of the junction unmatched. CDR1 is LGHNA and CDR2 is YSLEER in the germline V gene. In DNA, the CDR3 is TGCGCCAGCAGCCAGGACCCCCAGGGGGACAATGAAAAACTGTTTTTT. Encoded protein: CASSQDPQGDNEKLFF.

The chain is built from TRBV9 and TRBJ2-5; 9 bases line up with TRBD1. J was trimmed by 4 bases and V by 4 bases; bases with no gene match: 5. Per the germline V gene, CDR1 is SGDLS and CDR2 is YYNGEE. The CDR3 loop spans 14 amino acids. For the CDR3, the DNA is TGTGCCAGCAGCACAGGACAGGGGCTAGAGACCCAGTACTTC. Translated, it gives CASSTGQGLETQYF.

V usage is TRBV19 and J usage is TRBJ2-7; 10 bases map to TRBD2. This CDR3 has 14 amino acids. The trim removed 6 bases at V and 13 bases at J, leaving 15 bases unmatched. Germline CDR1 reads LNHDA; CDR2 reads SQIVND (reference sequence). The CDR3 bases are TGTGCCAGTAGCCCTCTAGCGGGAGACACTAGGGTATACTTC. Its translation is CASSPLAGDTRVYF.